These 17 T cell receptor beta chains originate from one sample sequenced in a study (dated by TCRdb to about 2016). The library was generated by RT-PCR. The sample was run on an Illumina MiSeq. TCRdb reanalyzed the raw reads on its own, using fastp at Q25 for trimming and MiXCR for clone calling, and kept in-frame beta chains. For every CDR3 protein sequence, its rows merge into one entry that carries the most common genes and DNA. This sample lists around 700,000 distinct CDR3 sequences; over 12% were detected once. Roughly 3.9% of the sample goes to the ten largest clones. The sequenced sample consisted of memory CD4+ T cells from blood. Receptors originate from a female donor in good health, serving as a healthy control.

The rearrangement links TRBV7-2 to TRBJ1-6, with D possibly matching TRBD1 (5 bases). In germline, CDR1 is SGHTA, CDR2 FQGNSA. Trimming cost V 1 base and J 8 bases, with 12 bases left between them. This CDR3 has 15 residues. CDR3 residues: CASSLGAPQDSPLHF. Here the CDR3 DNA reads TGTGCCAGCAGCTTAGGGGCCCCACAGGATTCACCCCTCCACTTT. Drawing the rest from reference TRBV7-2 and TRBJ1-6, the complete variable domain is GAGVSQSPSNKVTEKGKDVELRCDPISGHTALYWYRQSLGQGLEFLIYFQGNSAPDKSGLPSDRFSAERTGGSVSTLTIQRTQQEDSAVYLCASSLGAPQDSPLHFGNGTRLTVT.

The sample holds a few counts of this clonotype. The rearrangement links TRBV5-6 to TRBJ1-6; 10 bases are shared with TRBD1. Germline CDR1 and CDR2: SGHDT and YYEEEE. Trimming cost V 0 bases and J 9 bases; bases outside gene matches: 3. This CDR3 comprises 15 residues. CDR3 region: CASSLVGQGISPLHF. The CDR3 DNA reads as TGTGCCAGCAGCTTGGTGGGACAGGGGATTTCACCCCTCCACTTT.

CDR3 bases: TGTGCCAGCAGTCGCCGGGACCTAGCGTCCACAGATACGCAGTATTTT. This translates into CASSRRDLASTDTQYF. The rearrangement links TRBV6-5 to TRBJ2-3, with a possible D match to TRBD2 (6 bases). The CDR3 is 16 amino acids. CDR1 MNHEY and CDR2 SVGAGI come from the germline V gene. V gave up 5 bases and J gave up 2 bases, with 17 bases separating them.

There are a few counts of this clonotype. The chain employs TRBV9 and TRBJ1-6, with a possible D match to TRBD1 (5 bases). Germline V CDR1 and CDR2: SGDLS, YYNGEE. V was cut by 3 bases and J by 7 bases, with 23 bases left in between. The CDR3 is made up of 18 amino acids. The CDR3 loop is CASSAGGASHTRNSPLHF. The CDR3 DNA follows: TGTGCCAGCAGCGCCGGGGGAGCCAGCCACACCAGGAATTCACCCCTCCACTTT.

This clonotype was seen a handful of times. CDR3 sequence reads: CASRDSFYGYTF. CDR3 coding DNA: TGTGCCAGCAGGGACAGTTTCTATGGCTACACCTTC. This rearrangement joins TRBV27 to TRBJ1-2; the D gene is possibly TRBD1 (6 bases). Trimming stripped 6 bases from V and 4 bases from J, with 9 bases between. This CDR3 has 12 residues. Germline V CDR1 and CDR2: MNHEY, SMNVEV (reference sequence).

The genes are TRBV20-1 and TRBJ1-5, with a possible D match to TRBD1 (5 bases). V lost 6 bases to trimming and J lost 3 bases, with 15 bases between them. Germline values: CDR1 DFQATT, CDR2 SNEGSKA (reference sequence). The CDR3 runs to 14 residues. CDR3 sequence reads: CSANQGFHNQPQHF. The DNA of the CDR3 is TGCAGTGCCAATCAGGGCTTTCACAATCAGCCCCAGCATTTT.

This clonotype has ten or more counts. The rearrangement links TRBV12-3 or TRBV12-4 to TRBJ1-2; a weak D match, TRBD1 (5 bases). The length of the CDR3 is 15 residues. V was shortened by 5 bases and J by 5 bases, with 18 bases between the two germline ends. The CDR3 reads CASSIRGGPDYGYTF. For the CDR3, the DNA is TGTGCCAGCAGTATCCGGGGGGGTCCAGATTATGGCTACACCTTC.

This clonotype was recorded at least ten times. One end of the junction fails to match germline, which may point to a read error. The DNA for the CDR3 is TGTGCCAGCAGTTTAAACGTTGGCGGACAGCACTTC. It specifies CASSLNVGGQHF. This sequence joins TRBV12-3 or TRBV12-4 and TRBJ1-2; maybe TRBD1 (6 bases). This CDR3 contains 12 residues.

This clonotype appeared a few times. The J gene is TRBJ1-6, the V gene TRBV4-3; D unresolved. This CDR3 comprises 16 residues. Trimming stripped 3 bases from V and 7 bases from J, with 16 bases between. Germline-derived CDR1 and CDR2 are LGHNA and YSLEER. The CDR3: CASSQGSSLGNSPLHF. The CDR3 DNA reads as TGCGCCAGCAGCCAGGGTTCATCACTGGGGAATTCACCCCTCCACTTT.

The V gene is TRBV4-3, the J gene TRBJ2-5; a weak D match, TRBD2 (5 bases). This CDR3 is 13 amino acids long. Trimming took 8 bases from V and 0 from J, leaving 10 bases between them. Germline assignment: CDR1 LGHNA and CDR2 YSLEER. The chain's CDR3 is CASAPGYQETQYF. The CDR3 DNA follows: TGCGCCAGCGCCCCGGGGTACCAAGAGACCCAGTACTTC.

V and J are TRBV6-5 and TRBJ1-2; 8 bases line up with TRBD1. V lost 2 bases and J lost 4; bases outside the gene matches: 3. From germline, CDR1 is MNHEY and CDR2 SVGAGI. The CDR3 totals 14 residues. The CDR3 bases are TGTGCCAGCAGTTACACAGGGGGAGGCTATGGCTACACCTTC. Translating it yields CASSYTGGGYGYTF.

The chain has TRBV20-1 and TRBJ1-4; TRBD1 matches at 9 bases. The ends lost 3 bases at V and 8 bases at J; junction bases unmatched: 10. This CDR3 spans 15 amino acids. Germline V gene lookup returns CDR1 DFQATT and CDR2 SNEGSKA (reference sequence). In DNA, the CDR3 is TGCAGTGCTAGGGCTACAGGGGGCAATGGAGAAAAACTGTTTTTT. Translated, it gives CSARATGGNGEKLFF.

This clonotype has a single count. Just one base apart from a much larger clone, this may be a read error. The chain has TRBV3-1 and TRBJ1-6; weak D call: TRBD1 (6 bases). Per the germline V gene, CDR1 is LGHDT and CDR2 is YNNKEL (reference sequence). V was shortened by 8 bases and J by 0 bases, with 8 bases between the two germline ends. CDR3 length equals 14 residues. The CDR3 protein is CASRDNSYNSPLHF. As DNA, the CDR3 is TGTGCCAGCCGGGACAACTCCTATAATTCACCCCTCCACTTT.

The rearrangement joins TRBV6-6 to TRBJ2-7; the D gene could be TRBD1 or TRBD2 (6 bases each). The CDR3 has 14 amino acids. Germline V gene data show CDR1 as MNHNY and CDR2 as SVGAGI (reference sequence). With 6 bases removed from V and 7 bases from J, the gap between germline ends came to 19 bases. The CDR3 sequence: CASRARGELREQYF. In DNA, the CDR3 is TGTGCCAGCAGGGCTAGGGGGGAGCTACGAGAGCAGTACTTC.

The chain is built from TRBV4-1 and TRBJ2-3; 10 nucleotides line up with TRBD1. The germline CDR1 and CDR2 sequences are MGHRA and YSYEKL. Trimming removed 4 bases from V and 3 bases from J; junction bases left unmatched: 7. The CDR3 runs 16 residues. This CDR3 reads CASSRIPGQGTDTQYF. Here the CDR3 DNA reads TGCGCCAGCAGCCGGATACCGGGACAGGGGACAGATACGCAGTATTTT.

The V call is TRBV20-1, the J call TRBJ2-1, with D perhaps TRBD2 (5 bases). Trimming cost V 2 bases and J 9 bases, with 17 bases left between them. This CDR3 has 14 amino acids. From germline, CDR1 is DFQATT and CDR2 SNEGSKA (reference sequence). The CDR3 DNA reads as TGCAGTGCTAGAACCTCCGGAGGAGTAAGTGAGCAGTTCTTC. Residues: CSARTSGGVSEQFF.

The chain is built from TRBV7-8 and TRBJ2-3; D remains ambiguous. Trimming removed 0 bases at V and 3 bases at J, with 13 bases between. The CDR3 has 16 amino acids. Germline V CDR1 and CDR2: SGHVS, FQNEAQ. The CDR3 DNA reads as TGTGCCAGCAGCTTAGCGCTCACAGCCAGGACAGATACGCAGTATTTT. The encoded protein is CASSLALTARTDTQYF.